This T cell receptor beta chain was found in a study of T cells in Graves' hyperthyroidism and ophthalmopathy. CDR1 and CDR2 (germline): SQVTM, ANQGSEA. There are 13 residues in the CDR3. Trimming took 1 base from V and 2 from J, leaving 9 bases between them. Amplified TCR beta CDR3 regions derived from RNA transcripts. The TCR CDR3 was amplified in a first-round RT-PCR using the HTBI primer set. Via MiXCR, TCRdb re-called the multiplex PCR reads, giving one row per CDR3 protein. The sample records 300,000 or so distinct CDR3 sequences, about 18% being singletons. The sample taken for sequencing was blood. The clonotype was recovered from a woman aged 60-70 years with Graves' ophthalmopathy. The genes are TRBV29-1 and TRBJ2-7; D is unclear. DNA for the CDR3: TGCAGCGTTGAAGGAACAAGAACCTACGAGCAGTACTTC. Translation gives CSVEGTRTYEQYF.